This is a list of T cell receptor beta chains from one sample in a study of cytomegalovirus exposure and HLA in healthy donors. Profiling relied on immunoSEQ multiplex PCR, and the TCRdb table lists in-frame clones only, not all of them. The profile shows fewer than 150,000 clones, about four fifths of them singletons. Sequencing used PBMCs. The receptors stem from a young man in good health and CMV-seronegative. Each CDR3 is given with its conserved first and last residue. A D gene is named only where the DNA matches it firmly. Only some rows state a clone size, as once, few, many or a class for expanded clones.

D | J | V | size | CDR3 | DNA
NA | TRBJ2-7 | TRBV6-1 | NA | CASSEVEGASYEQYF | TGTGCCAGCAGTGAAGTGGAGGGGGCATCCTACGAGCAGTACTTC
TRBD1 | TRBJ1-1 | TRBV6-1 | few | CASSPGQGGTEAFF | TGTGCCAGCAGTCCGGGACAGGGAGGCACTGAAGCTTTCTTT
TRBD1 | TRBJ1-1 | TRBV2 | NA | CASSGQGDTEAFF | TGTGCCAGCAGTGGACAGGGAGACACTGAAGCTTTCTTT
NA | TRBJ2-7 | TRBV7-9 | once | CASSLDEGEQYF | TGTGCCAGCAGCTTAGACGAGGGCGAGCAGTACTTC
TRBD1 | TRBJ1-5 | TRBV28 | once | CASSLHLGGTYQPQHF | TGTGCCAGCAGTTTACATTTAGGGGGCACTTATCAGCCCCAGCATTTT
TRBD1 | TRBJ2-2 | TRBV11-2 | NA | CASTPGQGSTGELFF | TGTGCCAGCACACCGGGACAGGGGAGCACCGGGGAGCTGTTTTTT
NA | TRBJ2-1 | TRBV5-6 | NA | CASSPPPFREEQFF | TGTGCCAGCAGCCCACCCCCTTTCCGGGAAGAGCAGTTCTTC
TRBD2 | TRBJ2-1 | TRBV5-1 | NA | CASSLFFAGGRDEQFF | TGCGCCAGCAGCTTATTCTTCGCGGGGGGGCGGGATGAGCAGTTCTTC
NA | TRBJ2-3 | TRBV28 | NA | CASSSQTDTQYF | TGTGCCAGCAGTTCCCAAACAGATACGCAGTATTTT
NA | TRBJ2-5 | TRBV1 | NA | CTSSHRQGGLAGKETQYF | TGCACCAGCAGCCATCGTCAAGGCGGACTAGCGGGTAAAGAGACCCAGTACTTC
NA | TRBJ1-1 | TRBV18 | NA | CASSPPSNFNTEAFF | TGTGCCAGCTCACCACCGTCGAACTTCAACACTGAAGCTTTCTTT
NA | TRBJ1-4 | TRBV6-1 | NA | CASSDSAGDAEKLFF | TGTGCCAGCAGTGATTCTGCAGGGGACGCTGAAAAACTGTTTTTT
NA | TRBJ1-6 | TRBV28 | NA | CASSPTDSSSYNSPLHF | TGTGCCAGCAGCCCAACCGATTCTAGCTCCTATAATTCACCCCTCCACTTT
TRBD2 | TRBJ2-1 | TRBV6-1 | NA | CASSEAGAGAHREQFF | TGTGCCAGCAGTGAAGCAGGAGCGGGAGCCCATCGGGAGCAGTTCTTC
TRBD2 | TRBJ2-5 | TRBV5-4 | NA | CASSLELAGAKTQYF | TGTGCCAGCAGCTTGGAACTAGCGGGAGCGAAGACCCAGTACTTC
NA | TRBJ2-3 | TRBV25-1 | NA | CASSEGLVWPAGDTQYF | TGTGCCAGCAGTGAAGGCCTGGTATGGCCTGCGGGAGATACGCAGTATTTT
TRBD1 | TRBJ1-1 | TRBV10-3 | NA | CAISYRQGKAEAFF | TGTGCCATCAGTTACCGACAGGGTAAGGCTGAAGCTTTCTTT
TRBD1 | TRBJ1-2 | TRBV2 | NA | CASSDGTGGYTF | TGTGCCAGCAGTGACGGGACAGGGGGCTACACCTTC
NA | TRBJ1-1 | TRBV28 | NA | CASITLRGSGTEAFF | TGTGCCAGCATAACGTTAAGGGGATCGGGCACTGAAGCTTTCTTT
TRBD1 | TRBJ1-5 | TRBV5-4 | NA | CATGQGGDQPQHF | TGTGCCACAGGACAGGGTGGGGATCAGCCCCAGCATTTT
NA | TRBJ2-3 | TRBV4-1 | NA | CASSQTPVLVPTQYF | TGCGCCAGCAGCCAAACCCCTGTACTAGTGCCTACGCAGTATTTT
NA | TRBJ1-2 | TRBV10-3 | NA | CAISDGRGDYGYTF | TGTGCCATCAGTGATGGCAGGGGAGACTATGGCTACACCTTC
NA | TRBJ1-5 | TRBV19 | NA | CASSAQVKTRNQPQHF | TGTGCCAGTAGTGCGCAGGTGAAAACGCGCAATCAGCCCCAGCATTTT
TRBD2 | TRBJ2-4 | TRBV19 | NA | CASSSRGKAGIQYF | TGTGCCAGTAGTTCCCGAGGTAAAGCGGGAATTCAGTACTTC
TRBD1 | TRBJ1-2 | TRBV5-8 | NA | CASRWTGLTHHYGYTF | TGTGCCAGCAGGTGGACAGGGCTCACTCATCATTATGGCTACACCTTC
NA | TRBJ2-7 | TRBV7-3 | NA | CASSPTRVHEQYF | TGTGCCAGCAGCCCAACCAGGGTGCACGAGCAGTACTTC
NA | TRBJ1-5 | TRBV5-1 | NA | CASSLEGRGGDQPQHF | TGCGCCAGCAGCTTGGAGGGTAGGGGGGGCGATCAGCCCCAGCATTTT
NA | TRBJ1-5 | TRBV19 | NA | CASSIVAPAEPQHF | TGTGCCAGTAGTATAGTTGCCCCCGCGGAGCCCCAGCATTTT
TRBD2 | TRBJ2-7 | TRBV15 | NA | CATSRARSGGRYEQYF | TGTGCCACCAGCAGAGCCCGCAGCGGGGGGCGCTACGAGCAGTACTTC
NA | TRBJ1-4 | TRBV5-1 | NA | CASSSYRGRMFF | TGCGCCAGCAGCTCGTATAGGGGAAGGATGTTTTTT
TRBD2 | TRBJ2-3 | TRBV12-5 | few | CASGLVMLRGLAGGTDTQYF | TGTGCTAGTGGTTTGGTAATGTTGAGGGGACTAGCGGGGGGCACAGATACGCAGTATTTT
NA | TRBJ1-5 | TRBV2 | NA | CASSAGRSSNQPQHF | TGTGCCAGCAGCGCGGGCAGGAGTAGCAATCAGCCCCAGCATTTT
NA | TRBJ1-2 | TRBV28 | NA | CASSYSEARRGYTF | TGTGCCAGCAGTTATTCCGAGGCCCGTAGGGGCTACACCTTC
NA | TRBJ2-2 | TRBV30 | NA | CAWSFRWQANTGELFF | TGTGCCTGGAGTTTTAGGTGGCAGGCGAACACCGGGGAGCTGTTTTTT
NA | TRBJ1-1 | TRBV11-2 | NA | CASRFRNTEAFF | TGTGCCAGCAGATTCAGGAACACTGAAGCTTTCTTT
NA | TRBJ1-1 | TRBV7-9 | few | CASSPRGGNTEAFF | TGTGCCAGCAGCCCTCGGGGAGGGAACACTGAAGCTTTCTTT
NA | TRBJ1-1 | TRBV5-1 | NA | CASIGAETEAFF | TGCGCCAGCATTGGGGCTGAGACCGAAGCTTTCTTT
TRBD1 | TRBJ2-1 | TRBV19 | NA | CASSRSTGLANEQFF | TGTGCCAGTAGTAGATCGACAGGGCTCGCCAATGAGCAGTTCTTC
NA | TRBJ1-1 | TRBV6-1 | NA | CASRDSKTHTEAFF | TGTGCCAGCAGGGACAGCAAGACACACACTGAAGCTTTCTTT
NA | TRBJ1-1 | TRBV5-4 | NA | CASSPGGRSTHTEAFF | TGTGCCAGCAGCCCGGGGGGTCGATCAACCCACACTGAAGCTTTCTTT
TRBD1 | TRBJ1-1 | TRBV28 | many | CASSPPGQGANTEAFF | TGTGCCAGCAGTCCACCGGGACAGGGGGCGAATACTGAAGCTTTCTTT
NA | TRBJ1-1 | TRBV19 | NA | CASSLQMMNTEAFF | TGTGCCAGTAGTCTCCAGATGATGAACACTGAAGCTTTCTTT
NA | TRBJ1-1 | TRBV7-2 | NA | CASSPLGGYTEAFF | TGTGCCAGCAGCCCCCTTGGAGGGTACACTGAAGCTTTCTTT
NA | TRBJ1-2 | TRBV29-1 | few | CSVEKGVSYRYTF | TGCAGCGTTGAAAAGGGGGTCTCTTATCGCTACACCTTC
NA | TRBJ1-1 | TRBV9 | NA | CASSPRVGAEAFF | TGTGCCAGCAGCCCCAGGGTTGGGGCTGAAGCTTTCTTT
TRBD1 | TRBJ1-5 | TRBV15 | NA | CATSRGGQGVNQPQHF | TGTGCCACCAGCAGAGGGGGACAGGGGGTCAATCAGCCCCAGCATTTT
NA | TRBJ2-7 | TRBV15 | NA | CATSRAGGSSYEQYF | TGTGCCACCAGCAGGGCCGGGGGTAGCTCCTACGAGCAGTACTTC
TRBD2 | TRBJ2-4 | TRBV2 | NA | CASRHGGLAKNIQYF | TGTGCCAGCAGGCACGGGGGGTTAGCCAAAAACATTCAGTACTTC
NA | TRBJ2-7 | TRBV18 | NA | CASSPSTGTYEQYF | TGTGCCAGCTCACCTTCGACCGGGACCTACGAGCAGTACTTC
TRBD1 | TRBJ2-7 | TRBV19 | NA | CASSKVDRETYEQYF | TGTGCCAGTAGTAAGGTTGACAGGGAAACCTACGAGCAGTACTTC
NA | TRBJ1-2 | TRBV28 | NA | CASSLSSGGYTF | TGTGCCAGCAGTTTAAGTTCAGGCGGCTACACCTTC
NA | TRBJ1-2 | TRBV28 | NA | CASSLGQGMGYGYTF | TGTGCCAGCAGTTTGGGTCAGGGCATGGGCTATGGCTACACCTTC
NA | TRBJ2-7 | TRBV7-2 | once | CASSLVGVRGEQYF | TGTGCCAGCAGCTTAGTAGGAGTCCGAGGCGAGCAGTACTTC